The 8 T cell receptor beta chains given below trace back to one sample, sequenced in a study of blood T cell repertoires in COVID-19. Data came from immunoSEQ multiplex PCR; TCRdb stores just in-frame clones and leaves some out. The sample includes approximately 100,000 clones, about 86% seen only once; the top ten take 2% to 3%. Input material: PBMCs or T cells enriched from blood (not recorded which). Receptor source: a woman between 45 and 60 years old who had recovered from COVID-19.

CDR3 nucleotide sequence: TGTGCCAGCAGTTTCTCACTCGGTCGGACTGAAGCTTTCTTT. Translating gives CASSFSLGRTEAFF. This sequence joins TRBV28 and TRBJ1-1; D is ambiguous. CDR3 size: 14 residues. Looked up from germline, CDR1 is MDHEN and CDR2 is SYDVKM. V lost 3 bases and J 5 bases, leaving 13 bases between the germline ends.

The gene calls are TRBV3-1 (or the pseudogene TRBV3-2) and TRBJ2-7, with TRBD1 matching over 8 bases. This CDR3 contains 14 residues. Germline V gene sequence: CDR1 LGHDT, CDR2 YNNKEL (reference sequence). J gave up 4 bases and V 5 bases, and 7 bases lay outside the gene matches. CDR3 in DNA: TGTGCCAGCAGCACCAAGGACAGGGCTTACGAGCAGTACTTC. Translating it yields CASSTKDRAYEQYF.

J is TRBJ1-1 and V is TRBV18; D remains unclear. The CDR3 runs 13 residues. Trimming removed 6 bases from V and 0 bases from J, with 8 bases in between. The germline CDR1 and CDR2 sequences are KGHSH and LQKENI. Written as DNA, the CDR3 is TGTGCCAGCTCGGGGAGGGTGAACACTGAAGCTTTCTTT. Translated, it gives CASSGRVNTEAFF.

The chain joins TRBV7-9 to TRBJ1-4; 7 bases map to TRBD1. V shed 5 bases and J 4 bases; nucleotides not matched to a gene: 7. CDR3 size: 15 residues. CDR1 SEHNR and CDR2 FQNEAQ come from the germline V gene (reference sequence). The CDR3, as DNA: TGTGCCAGCAGCCCAGGGGACAGTTTTAATGAAAAACTGTTTTTT. Protein sequence: CASSPGDSFNEKLFF.

This chain joins TRBV5-1 and TRBJ2-5, with D tentatively TRBD1 (5 bases). This CDR3 spans 13 amino acids. The germline V and J ends were trimmed by 3 bases and 5 bases, with 11 bases remaining between them. Germline assignment: CDR1 SGHRS and CDR2 YFSETQ. DNA for the CDR3: TGCGCCAGCAGCTGGGGCACGAGGGAGACCCAGTACTTC. It yields the protein CASSWGTRETQYF. Supplemented by reference TRBV5-1 and TRBJ2-5, the full variable domain reads KAGVTQTPRYLIKTRGQQVTLSCSPISGHRSVSWYQQTPGQGLQFLFEYFSETQRNKGNFPGRFSGRQFSNSRSEMNVSTLELGDSALYLCASSWGTRETQYFGPGTRLLVL.

The genes are TRBV13 and TRBJ2-3; the match to TRBD2 covers 8 bases. The CDR3 covers 15 residues. Germline V lookup: CDR1 PRHDT, CDR2 FYEKMQ (reference sequence). V shed 2 bases and J 3 bases; nucleotides not matched to a gene: 4. CDR3 in DNA: TGTGCCAGCAGCTTAAATAGCGGGGTAACAGATACGCAGTATTTT. This sequence encodes CASSLNSGVTDTQYF. The full variable domain, in which reference TRBV13 and TRBJ2-3 provide the parts outside the CDR3, is AAGVIQSPRHLIKEKRETATLKCYPIPRHDTVYWYQQGPGQDPQFLISFYEKMQSDKGSIPDRFSAQQFSDYHSELNMSSLELGDSALYFCASSLNSGVTDTQYFGPGTRLTVL.

This clone appeared once. V and J are TRBV11-1 and TRBJ1-1; 9 bases are a match to TRBD1. The CDR3 runs to 14 residues. The germline CDR1 and CDR2 sequences are SGHAT and FQDESV (reference sequence). V lost 4 bases and J lost 4; bases outside the gene matches: 4. The CDR3 spells CASSSRQGGTEAFF. For the CDR3, the DNA is TGTGCCAGCAGCTCTCGACAGGGGGGCACTGAAGCTTTCTTT. Full variable domain (remainder filled in from reference TRBV11-1 and TRBJ1-1): EAEVAQSPRYKITEKSQAVAFWCDPISGHATLYWYRQILGQGPELLVQFQDESVVDDSQLPKDRFSAERLKGVDSTLKIQPAELGDSAMYLCASSSRQGGTEAFFGQGTRLTVV.

The chain links TRBV30 to TRBJ2-5, with D hard to call. The germline V gene has CDR1 GTSNPN and CDR2 SVGIG (reference sequence). This CDR3 comprises 13 residues. With 0 bases removed from V and 1 base from J, the gap between germline ends came to 6 bases. CDR3 residues: CAWSVRVQETQYF. The CDR3 nucleotides are TGTGCCTGGAGTGTGCGTGTCCAAGAGACCCAGTACTTC.